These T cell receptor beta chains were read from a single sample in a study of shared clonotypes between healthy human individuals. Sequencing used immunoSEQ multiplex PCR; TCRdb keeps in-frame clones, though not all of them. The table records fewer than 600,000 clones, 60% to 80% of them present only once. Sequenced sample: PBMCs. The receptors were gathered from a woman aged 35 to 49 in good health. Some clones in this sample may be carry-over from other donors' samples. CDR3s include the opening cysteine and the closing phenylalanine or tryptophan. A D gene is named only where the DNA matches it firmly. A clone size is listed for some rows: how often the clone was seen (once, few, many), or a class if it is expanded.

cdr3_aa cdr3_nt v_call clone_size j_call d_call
CASSFGFRETQYF TGTGCCAGCAGCTTCGGGTTCCGGGAGACCCAGTACTTC TRBV11-2 - TRBJ2-5 -
CASGLVDGIQYF TGTGCTAGTGGTTTGGTAGACGGGATCCAGTACTTC TRBV12-5 once TRBJ2-7 -
CSVSGSSYEQYF TGCAGCGTTTCAGGGAGCTCCTACGAGCAGTACTTC TRBV29-1 - TRBJ2-7 -
CASRSDSNEKLFF TGTGCCAGCAGAAGTGACAGTAATGAAAAACTGTTTTTT TRBV27 once TRBJ1-4 -
CATSRASAKPYEQYF TGTGCCACCAGCAGGGCTAGCGCGAAACCCTACGAGCAGTACTTC TRBV15 once TRBJ2-7 -
CAISDYPSGRFTDTQYF TGTGCCATCAGTGATTACCCTAGCGGGAGGTTCACAGATACGCAGTATTTT TRBV10-3 few TRBJ2-3 TRBD2
CASSQDAISNQPQHF TGCGCCAGCAGCCAAGACGCCATTAGCAATCAGCCCCAGCATTTT TRBV4-1 - TRBJ1-5 -
CAISESGWGQGAHEQFF TGTGCCATCAGTGAGTCGGGTTGGGGACAGGGGGCCCATGAGCAGTTCTTC TRBV10-3 - TRBJ2-1 TRBD1
CASSRGQSEKLFF TGTGCCAGCAGCCGGGGGCAAAGTGAAAAACTGTTTTTT TRBV7-2 - TRBJ1-4 -
CASSGDRAKNIQYF TGTGCCAGCAGCGGAGACAGGGCCAAAAACATTCAGTACTTC TRBV2 - TRBJ2-4 -
CASSLSAGGPYNEQFF TGTGCCAGCAGCTTATCTGCGGGAGGGCCCTACAATGAGCAGTTCTTC TRBV7-2 - TRBJ2-1 TRBD2
CASSLDRAGGGTQYF TGTGCCAGCAGCTTAGATAGGGCGGGAGGGGGGACCCAGTACTTC TRBV11-2 - TRBJ2-5 TRBD2
CASSPTGGFNYGYTF TGTGCCAGCAGCCCGACAGGGGGGTTTAACTATGGCTACACCTTC TRBV25-1 - TRBJ1-2 TRBD1
CASSEGQLNTEAFF TGCGCCAGCAGCGAGGGACAGTTGAACACTGAAGCTTTCTTT TRBV5-5 once TRBJ1-1 TRBD1
CASRATSSGNTIYF TGTGCCAGCAGAGCTACGAGCTCTGGAAACACCATATATTTT TRBV11-1 - TRBJ1-3 -
CASSSPYEQYF TGTGCCAGCAGCTCACCTTACGAGCAGTACTTC TRBV28 - TRBJ2-7 -
CASSLGQGGNTGELFF TGTGCCAGCAGCTTGGGTCAGGGGGGGAACACCGGGGAGCTGTTTTTT TRBV11-3 few TRBJ2-2 -
CAWSPTGWGEEKLFF TGTGCCTGGAGTCCCACTGGATGGGGAGAGGAAAAACTGTTTTTT TRBV30 - TRBJ1-4 -
CASSLRQGATIQYF TGTGCCAGCAGTCTCCGACAGGGGGCGACCATTCAGTACTTC TRBV27 - TRBJ2-4 TRBD1
CASSLSTSGRREETQYF TGTGCCAGCAGTTTATCGACTAGCGGGAGGAGGGAGGAGACCCAGTACTTC TRBV28 - TRBJ2-5 TRBD2
CAISEGPNSGANVLTF TGTGCCATCAGTGAGGGTCCAAACTCTGGGGCCAACGTCCTGACTTTC TRBV10-3 - TRBJ2-6 -
CASSPGRAAPYEQYF TGTGCCAGTAGCCCCGGACGCGCGGCCCCCTACGAGCAGTACTTC TRBV19 - TRBJ2-7 -
CSVDASGDPDTQYF TGCAGCGTTGACGCCTCGGGAGACCCAGATACGCAGTATTTT TRBV29-1 - TRBJ2-3 -
CAWSVLDRENGKLFF TGTGCCTGGAGTGTACTAGACAGGGAAAACGGAAAACTGTTTTTT TRBV30 - TRBJ1-4 TRBD1
CATSRDTQETQYF TGTGCCACCAGCAGAGACACCCAAGAGACCCAGTACTTC TRBV15 - TRBJ2-5 -
CASREREVYNEQFF TGTGCCAGCAGGGAGCGGGAGGTCTACAATGAGCAGTTCTTC TRBV6-5 - TRBJ2-1 TRBD2
CASSPALTGAPGEQYF TGTGCCAGCTCACCAGCCTTAACAGGGGCCCCTGGCGAGCAGTACTTC TRBV18 - TRBJ2-7 TRBD1
CASSIVRPGASANYGYTF TGTGCCAGTAGTATAGTTCGGCCAGGGGCCTCGGCAAACTATGGCTACACCTTC TRBV19 - TRBJ1-2 -
CASSAGTSGDTDTQYF TGTGCCAGCAGCGCAGGGACTAGCGGGGACACAGATACGCAGTATTTT TRBV7-9 - TRBJ2-3 TRBD2
CASSSGYNEQFF TGTGCCAGCAGCTCCGGTTACAATGAGCAGTTCTTC TRBV11-1 - TRBJ2-1 -
CASSLEASGSDTQYF TGCGCCAGCAGCTTGGAGGCTAGCGGGAGTGATACGCAGTATTTT TRBV5-1 - TRBJ2-3 TRBD2
CASSLSRQETQYF TGTGCCAGCAGTTTATCGAGACAAGAGACCCAGTACTTC TRBV27 - TRBJ2-5 -
CASSGTGGKDSPLHF TGTGCCAGCAGCGGAACAGGGGGCAAGGATTCACCCCTCCACTTT TRBV9 - TRBJ1-6 TRBD1
CASSEQGYTGELFF TGTGCCAGCAGTGAACAGGGCTACACCGGGGAGCTGTTTTTT TRBV25-1 once TRBJ2-2 -
CSGGVERTDTQYF TGCAGCGGTGGGGTAGAACGGACAGATACGCAGTATTTT TRBV29-1 once TRBJ2-3 -
CASSPDATNEKLFF TGCGCCAGCAGCCCGGACGCAACAAATGAAAAACTGTTTTTT TRBV5-1 - TRBJ1-4 -
CASSWAPSNSYGYTF TGTGCCAGCAGCTGGGCTCCCTCAAACTCATATGGCTACACCTTC TRBV5-4 - TRBJ1-2 -
CASSSRDRLYEQYF TGTGCCAGCAGCTCCCGGGACAGACTTTACGAGCAGTACTTC TRBV7-6 few TRBJ2-7 TRBD1
CASSLWSGPYNEQFF TGTGCCAGCAGCCTCTGGAGCGGACCCTACAATGAGCAGTTCTTC TRBV27 - TRBJ2-1 -
CASSPPSTGSGNTIYF TGTGCCAGCAGCCCCCCCTCGACAGGGTCTGGAAACACCATATATTTT TRBV7-9 - TRBJ1-3 TRBD1
CSALTGVDQPQHF TGCAGCGCGCTAACAGGCGTAGATCAGCCCCAGCATTTT TRBV29-1 - TRBJ1-5 -
CASSGLVSGNTIYF TGTGCCAGCAGTGGGCTTGTTTCTGGAAACACCATATATTTT TRBV6-6 - TRBJ1-3 -
CASSPPGAGANVLTF TGTGCCAGCAGCCCTCCAGGGGCTGGGGCCAACGTCCTGACTTTC TRBV6-6 - TRBJ2-6 -
CASSVASGAYNEQFF TGTGCCAGCAGTGTTGCTAGCGGGGCCTACAATGAGCAGTTCTTC TRBV6-4 - TRBJ2-1 TRBD2
CASSQDRGRIYEQYF TGTGCCAGCTCACAGGACAGGGGGCGTATCTACGAGCAGTACTTC TRBV18 - TRBJ2-7 TRBD1
CASSLSGTVRKNIQYF TGTGCCAGCAGCTTGAGCGGGACCGTGCGCAAAAACATTCAGTACTTC TRBV7-2 - TRBJ2-4 TRBD2
CASSRQGNTEAFF TGTGCCAGCAGTCGACAGGGGAACACTGAAGCTTTCTTT TRBV11-2 - TRBJ1-1 TRBD1
CASSAGYEQYF TGTGCCAGCAGTGCAGGCTACGAGCAGTACTTC TRBV2 few TRBJ2-7 -
CASKEGQGNQPQHF TGTGCCAGTAAGGAGGGACAGGGGAATCAGCCCCAGCATTTT TRBV19 - TRBJ1-5 TRBD1
CASSLEWPLAFF TGTGCCAGCAGCTTGGAGTGGCCGCTAGCTTTCTTT TRBV5-5 - TRBJ1-1 -
CASSPGTSANEQFF TGTGCCAGCAGCCCCGGGACTAGCGCCAATGAGCAGTTCTTC TRBV7-2 - TRBJ2-1 TRBD2
CASSPGLAGGEQYF TGTGCCAGCAGCCCGGGACTAGCGGGAGGCGAGCAGTACTTC TRBV11-3 - TRBJ2-7 TRBD2
CASTPMRGANNEQFF TGTGCCAGCACCCCCATGCGGGGGGCCAACAATGAGCAGTTCTTC TRBV6-1 few TRBJ2-1 TRBD2
CASSSVGTGDEKLFF TGTGCCAGCAGTTCCGTGGGGACGGGGGATGAAAAACTGTTTTTT TRBV28 - TRBJ1-4 -